This record covers a single T cell receptor beta chain. No antigen is known for it. The sample has other DNA sequences that encode this CDR3 too. The data derive from a study of shared clonotypes between healthy human individuals. Broader study findings: Relative to their counterparts shared across all four donors, non-shared clonotypes exhibited diminished generation probabilities.

CDR3 length: 11 residues. In germline, CDR1 is MNHEY, CDR2 SMNVEV (reference sequence). V shed 6 bases and J shed 6 bases, with 5 bases lying between them. Cells designated naive CD8 were CD45RO-negative and were positively selected for CCR7, with terminally differentiated effector memory CD45RA+ cells excluded. Donors comprised healthy HIV-negative adults lacking recent acute infections or vaccinations. Measured with immunoSEQ multiplex PCR; TCRdb has only the in-frame clones, and not every one. This sample has a few million clones, with around 93% found just once. The source of this sequence is a young man in good health. Some clones in this sample may be carry-over from other donors' samples. The V gene is TRBV27, the J gene TRBJ2-2; no firm D call. Material: naive CD8+ T cells from PBMCs. CDR3 sequence (DNA): TGTGCCAGCAGCCATTCCGGGGAGCTGTTTTTT. Translating gives CASSHSGELFF.